The clone carrying this T cell receptor beta chain was counted between two and nine times. What it binds is not known. V shed 3 bases and J 0 bases; nucleotides not matched to a gene: 5. Germline CDR1 and CDR2: SGHAT and FQNNGV. CDR3 length equals 17 residues. PCR employed 60 Vbeta and 13 Jbeta primers. Assay used: immunoSEQ multiplex PCR; TCRdb lists only in-frame clones, some missing. The table includes around 150,000 clones, approximately 80% detected once. The sample comes from a study of cytomegalovirus exposure and HLA in healthy donors. Study-wide points: The authors later found HLA-associated TCR beta chains more clonally expanded than equally common others. In a later analysis, donors in an Asian-associated ancestry cluster reportedly had fewer N-insertions in productive TCRs than the cohort mean. It was confirmed in vitro that a few of the CMV-associated chains were specific for CMV antigens. Evidence from a later analysis indicated that most CMV-associated TCR beta chains looked HLA-restricted.

The specimen sequenced was PBMCs. The TCR comes from a man aged 18-30 years in good health and CMV-seronegative. The rearrangement joins TRBV11-2 to TRBJ2-3, with TRBD2 matching 11 bases. The CDR3 nucleotides read TGTGCCAGCAGCTTCCGACTAGCGGGGACTAGCACAGATACGCAGTATTTT. Translating gives CASSFRLAGTSTDTQYF.